The clone carrying this T cell receptor beta chain came up once. As handled by the study authors: By means of reference gene primer amplification, nucleated cell counts were estimated. Data came from immunoSEQ multiplex PCR; TCRdb stores just in-frame clones and leaves some out. V, J and clone size derive from that table, while D and trimming were established from the DNA sequence. Among 200,000 to 300,000 clones listed, around four fifths were seen once. This entry is derived from a study of blood T cell repertoires in COVID-19. About the research overall: The United States, Italy and Spain were the sources of the acute and convalescent COVID-19 samples. The analysed material was cDNA or gDNA that came from T cells, B-cell-depleted T cells, or PBMCs.

Trimming at V came to 8 bases and at J to 2 bases, leaving 5 bases not matched to a gene. The CDR3 is 13 amino acids. Germline CDR1 is SGHVS and CDR2 is FNYEAQ. The sample taken for sequencing was peripheral blood. The receptor comes from a man aged 25 to 40 who had recovered from COVID-19. The chain couples TRBV7-6 to TRBJ2-5, with 7 positions matching TRBD2. CDR3 coding DNA: TGTGCCAGCGGAGCGGGGATACAAGAGACCCAGTACTTC. Translated: CASGAGIQETQYF.